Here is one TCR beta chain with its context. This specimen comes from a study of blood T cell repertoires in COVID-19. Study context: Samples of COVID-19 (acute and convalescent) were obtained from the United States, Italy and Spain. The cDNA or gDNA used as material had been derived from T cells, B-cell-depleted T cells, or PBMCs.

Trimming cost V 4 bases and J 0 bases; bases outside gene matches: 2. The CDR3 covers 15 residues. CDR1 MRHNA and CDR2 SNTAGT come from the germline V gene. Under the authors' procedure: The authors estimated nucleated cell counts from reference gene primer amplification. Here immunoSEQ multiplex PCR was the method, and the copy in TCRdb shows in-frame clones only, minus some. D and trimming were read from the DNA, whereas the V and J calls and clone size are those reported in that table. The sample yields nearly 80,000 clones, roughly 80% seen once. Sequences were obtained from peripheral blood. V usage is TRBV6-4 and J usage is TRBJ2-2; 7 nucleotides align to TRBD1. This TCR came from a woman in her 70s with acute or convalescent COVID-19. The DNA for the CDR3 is TGTGCCAGCAGTGCCGGGACAGCGAACACCGGGGAGCTGTTTTTT. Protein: CASSAGTANTGELFF.